This TCR beta chain was sequenced for a study of T cell responses to AZD1222 COVID-19 vaccine. General study points: Possibly, clonal diversity was underestimated; donors were largely white British and included more females.

Produced via immunoSEQ multiplex PCR; TCRdb's table is partial and in-frame only. The sample lists about 150,000 clones, about 90% occurring once. Regarding this clone: What it recognizes is unknown.

The germline V gene has CDR1 MDHEN and CDR2 SYDVKM. With 8 bases clipped from V and 8 bases from J, the junction kept 15 bases outside the gene matches. The CDR3 consists of 16 residues. Sequencing used peripheral blood, obtained on day 0 of AZD1222 vaccination. V usage is TRBV28 and J usage is TRBJ1-6, with 7 bases lining up with TRBD1. The sequence was collected from an adult in good health. The CDR3 bases are TGTGCCAGCTACGCGGCGGGACAGTGGGGGGATTCACCCCTCCACTTT. This translates into CASYAAGQWGDSPLHF.